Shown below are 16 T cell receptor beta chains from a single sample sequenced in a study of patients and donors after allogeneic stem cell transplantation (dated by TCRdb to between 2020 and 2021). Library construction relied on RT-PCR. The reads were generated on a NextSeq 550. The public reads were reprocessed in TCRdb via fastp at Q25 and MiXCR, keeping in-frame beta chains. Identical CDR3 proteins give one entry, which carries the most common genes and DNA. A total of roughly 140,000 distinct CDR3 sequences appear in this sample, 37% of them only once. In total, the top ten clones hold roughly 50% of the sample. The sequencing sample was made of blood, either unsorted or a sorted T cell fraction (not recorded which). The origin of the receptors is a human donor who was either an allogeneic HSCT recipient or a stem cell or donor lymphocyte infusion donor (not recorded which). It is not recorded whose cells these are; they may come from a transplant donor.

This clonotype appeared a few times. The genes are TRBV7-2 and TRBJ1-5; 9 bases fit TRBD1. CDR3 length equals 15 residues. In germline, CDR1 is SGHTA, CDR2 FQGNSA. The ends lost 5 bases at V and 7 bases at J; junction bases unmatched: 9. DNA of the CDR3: TGTGCCAGCAGCCCACGACAGGGGGTTGGACAGCCCCAGCATTTT. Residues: CASSPRQGVGQPQHF.

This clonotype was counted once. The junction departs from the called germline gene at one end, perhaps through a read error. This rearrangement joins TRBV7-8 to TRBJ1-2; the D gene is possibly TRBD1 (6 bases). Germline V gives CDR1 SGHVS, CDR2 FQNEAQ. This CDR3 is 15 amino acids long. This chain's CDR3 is CACSLYREAPGGYTF. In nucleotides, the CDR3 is TGTGCCTGCAGCTTATACAGGGAGGCACCGGGTGGCTACACCTTC. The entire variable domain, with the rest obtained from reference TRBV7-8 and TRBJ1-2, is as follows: GAGVSQSPRYKVAKRGQDVALRCDPISGHVSLFWYQQALGQGPEFLTYFQNEAQLDKSGLPSDRFFAERPEGSVSTLKIQRTQQEDSAVYLCACSLYREAPGGYTFGSGTRLTVV.

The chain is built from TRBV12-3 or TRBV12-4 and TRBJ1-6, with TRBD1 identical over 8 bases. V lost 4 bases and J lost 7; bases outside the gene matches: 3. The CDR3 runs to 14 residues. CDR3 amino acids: CASSSRQGNSPLHF. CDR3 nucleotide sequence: TGTGCCAGCAGTTCGCGACAGGGGAATTCACCCCTCCACTTT.

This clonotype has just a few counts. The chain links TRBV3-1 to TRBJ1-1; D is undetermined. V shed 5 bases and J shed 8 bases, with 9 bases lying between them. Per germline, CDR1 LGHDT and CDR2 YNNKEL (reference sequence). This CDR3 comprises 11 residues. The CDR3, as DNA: TGTGCCAGCAGCGGACGGGCCGAAGCTTTCTTT. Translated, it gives CASSGRAEAFF.

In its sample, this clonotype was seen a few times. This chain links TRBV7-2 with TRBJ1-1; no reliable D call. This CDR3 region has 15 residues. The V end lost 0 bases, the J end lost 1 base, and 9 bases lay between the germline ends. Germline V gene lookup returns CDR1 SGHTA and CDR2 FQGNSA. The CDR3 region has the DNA TGTGCCAGCAGCTTAGCCGAAAGTACGAACACTGAAGCTTTCTTT. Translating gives CASSLAESTNTEAFF.

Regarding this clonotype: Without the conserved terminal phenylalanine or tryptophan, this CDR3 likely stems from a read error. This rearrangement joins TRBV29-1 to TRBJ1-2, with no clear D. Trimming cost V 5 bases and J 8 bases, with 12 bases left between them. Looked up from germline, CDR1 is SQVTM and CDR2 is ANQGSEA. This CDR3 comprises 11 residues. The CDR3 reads CSVRTPGGYTL. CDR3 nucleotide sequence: TGCAGCGTTCGAACGCCCGGGGGCTACACCTTG.

CDR3 amino acids: CASSYSRWGSGTEAFF. CDR3 DNA sequence: TGTGCCAGCAGTTACTCGCGTTGGGGTAGTGGCACTGAAGCTTTCTTT. This chain uses TRBV6-5 with TRBJ1-1; D unclear. Germline lookup yields CDR1 MNHEY and CDR2 SVGAGI. Trimming left V 0 bases short and J 4 bases short, with 15 bases between. This CDR3 region has 16 residues.

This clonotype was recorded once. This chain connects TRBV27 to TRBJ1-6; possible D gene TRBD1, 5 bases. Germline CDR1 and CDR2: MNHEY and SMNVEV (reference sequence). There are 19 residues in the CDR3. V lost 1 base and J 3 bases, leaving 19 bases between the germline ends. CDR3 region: CASSLLSAGSRIYNSPLHF. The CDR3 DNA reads TGTGCCAGCAGTTTATTATCGGCAGGGAGTAGGATCTATAATTCACCCCTCCACTTT.

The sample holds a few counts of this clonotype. CDR3 region: CASSPGRNRNEQFF. DNA for the CDR3: TGCGCCAGCAGTCCTGGCAGAAATAGGAATGAGCAGTTCTTC. The chain is built from TRBV5-1 and TRBJ2-1; no clear D gene. The CDR3 is 14 amino acids. Germline assignment: CDR1 SGHRS and CDR2 YFSETQ. The V end lost 5 bases, the J end lost 7 bases, and 16 bases lay between the germline ends.

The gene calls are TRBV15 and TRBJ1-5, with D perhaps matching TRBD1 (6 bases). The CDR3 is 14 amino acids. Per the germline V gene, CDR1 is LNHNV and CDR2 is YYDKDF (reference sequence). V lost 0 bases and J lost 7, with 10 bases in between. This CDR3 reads CATSRDVGGQPQHF. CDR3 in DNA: TGTGCCACCAGCAGAGATGTAGGGGGGCAGCCCCAGCATTTT.

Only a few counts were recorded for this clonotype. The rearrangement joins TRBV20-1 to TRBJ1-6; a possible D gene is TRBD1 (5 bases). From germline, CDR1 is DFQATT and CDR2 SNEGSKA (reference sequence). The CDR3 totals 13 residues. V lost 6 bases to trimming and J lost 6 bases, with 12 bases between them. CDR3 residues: CSATGRFNSPLHF. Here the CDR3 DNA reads TGCAGTGCCACGGGACGGTTTAATTCACCCCTCCACTTT.

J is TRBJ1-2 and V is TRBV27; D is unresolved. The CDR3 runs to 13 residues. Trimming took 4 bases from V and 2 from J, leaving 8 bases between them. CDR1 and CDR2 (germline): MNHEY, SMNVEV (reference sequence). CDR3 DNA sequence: TGTGCCAGCAGTTCTGGTTTGAACTATGGCTACACCTTC. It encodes CASSSGLNYGYTF.

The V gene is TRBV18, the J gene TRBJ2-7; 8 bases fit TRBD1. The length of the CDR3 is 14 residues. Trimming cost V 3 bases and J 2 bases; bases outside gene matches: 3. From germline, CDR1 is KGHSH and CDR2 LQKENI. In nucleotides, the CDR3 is TGTGCCAGCTCACCCATGGACAGGGCCTACGAGCAGTACTTC. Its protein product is CASSPMDRAYEQYF.

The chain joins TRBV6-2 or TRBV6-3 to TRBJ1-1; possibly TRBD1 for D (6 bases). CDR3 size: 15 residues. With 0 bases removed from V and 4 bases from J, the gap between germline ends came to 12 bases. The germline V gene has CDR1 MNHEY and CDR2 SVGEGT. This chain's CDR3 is CASSYSGTRITEAFF. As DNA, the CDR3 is TGTGCCAGCAGTTACTCGGGGACACGAATCACTGAAGCTTTCTTT.

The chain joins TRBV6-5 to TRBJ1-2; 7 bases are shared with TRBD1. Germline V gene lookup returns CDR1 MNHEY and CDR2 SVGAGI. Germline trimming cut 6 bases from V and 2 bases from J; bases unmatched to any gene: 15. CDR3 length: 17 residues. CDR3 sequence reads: CASSLVGGTGLNYGYTF. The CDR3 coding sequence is TGTGCCAGCAGCCTGGTAGGGGGCACAGGCCTGAACTATGGCTACACCTTC.

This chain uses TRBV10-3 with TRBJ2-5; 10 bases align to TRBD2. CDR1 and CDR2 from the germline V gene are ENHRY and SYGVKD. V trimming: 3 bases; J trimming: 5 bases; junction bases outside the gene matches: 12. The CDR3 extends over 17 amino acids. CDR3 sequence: CAISDGLAEPSRETQYF. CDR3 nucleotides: TGTGCCATCAGTGATGGACTAGCGGAGCCCTCGAGGGAGACCCAGTACTTC.